Listed below are T cell receptor beta chains from one sample, sequenced in a study of cytomegalovirus exposure and HLA in healthy donors. Sequencing used immunoSEQ multiplex PCR; TCRdb keeps in-frame clones, though not all of them. The data show 100,000 to 150,000 clones, with roughly 83% seen just once and around 1.2% held by the top ten. The sample consisted of PBMCs. The receptors come from a girl aged 2-10 years in good health and CMV-seronegative. The conserved cysteine and the conserved F or W are not part of the CDR3 here. The order of the fields is CDR3 length, V gene, J gene, CDR3 protein.

13,TRBV30,TRBJ1-1,ASKMVGDTNTEAF
13,TRBV13,TRBJ2-7,ASSYTRGQGYEQY
13,TRBV27,TRBJ2-7,ASSFTASPHYEQY
14,TRBV19,TRBJ2-1,ASSIVGGEGWNEQF
14,TRBV7-8,TRBJ2-1,ASSLLSSGINYEQF
14,TRBV18,TRBJ1-1,ASSPPVQAGLTEAF
13,TRBV7-6,TRBJ2-5,ASSGLGEGRETQY
11,TRBV7-9,TRBJ1-2,ASSLASNYGYT
13,TRBV15,TRBJ2-3,ATSRDGGYTDTQY
13,TRBV7-3,TRBJ1-1,ASSPQTDSNTEAF
13,TRBV29-1,TRBJ1-1,SVQFRGGEGTEAF
13,TRBV5-1,TRBJ1-3,ASSPGGVKGNTIY
13,TRBV19,TRBJ1-5,ASSTWTDSNQPQH
12,TRBV4-2,TRBJ2-7,ASSKNTLGEVQY
13,TRBV9,TRBJ1-1,ASSVGATRNTEAF
11,TRBV25-1,TRBJ2-7,ASSSSEEYEQY
14,TRBV7-9,TRBJ2-7,ASSLRGGRRNYEQY
11,TRBV19,TRBJ2-7,ASSIAVVIEQY
12,TRBV5-8,TRBJ1-2,ASSFDRDPYGYT
11,TRBV30,TRBJ1-1,AWNRGGNTEAF
10,TRBV7-9,TRBJ1-1,ASSLGAAEAF
12,TRBV6-6,TRBJ1-2,ASSYRTGNNGYT
11,TRBV5-4,TRBJ2-7,ASSLGARGEQY
13,TRBV19,TRBJ1-5,ASSILGQSNQPQH
12,TRBV29-1,-,SVEETTGTYEQY
14,TRBV7-8,TRBJ2-5,ASSLDTGLAGETQY
13,TRBV5-1,TRBJ2-7,ASSLQVAASDEQY
13,TRBV9,TRBJ2-7,ASSVDPASVYEQY
14,TRBV4-2,TRBJ1-2,ASSRRSGQGLYGYT
10,TRBV28,TRBJ2-3,ASRRQGATQY
14,TRBV5-1,TRBJ2-1,ASSTGGLAGSNEQF
13,TRBV9,TRBJ1-6,ASSVRTGFYSPLH
13,TRBV6-5,TRBJ1-1,ASSYSGTGGTEAF
14,TRBV6-6,TRBJ2-7,ASSYTSGVSSYEQY
13,TRBV7-3,TRBJ2-3,ASSLELAGSDTQY
12,TRBV13,TRBJ2-1,ASSSPWRDNEQF
10,TRBV29-1,TRBJ1-1,SAGHLNTEAF
11,TRBV27,TRBJ2-1,ASSRWESNEQF
13,TRBV28,TRBJ1-1,ASSLRGTGSAEAF
12,TRBV4-3,TRBJ2-5,ASSQDLTRETQY
13,TRBV6-6,TRBJ1-1,ASSPQGVSGTEAF
15,TRBV28,TRBJ1-1,ASSLLRGTGGTTEAF
11,TRBV5-4,TRBJ1-1,ASSWEVNTEAF
12,TRBV7-2,TRBJ1-5,ASSSRGGNQPQH
12,TRBV5-1,TRBJ1-5,ASSLDGANQPQH
13,TRBV6-1,TRBJ2-1,ASSTDRGIYNEQF
13,TRBV30,TRBJ1-6,AWNRESSYNSPLH
13,TRBV7-6,TRBJ2-3,ASSLMSIGTDTQY
11,TRBV7-2,TRBJ2-5,ASSRDNQETQY
13,TRBV4-3,TRBJ1-2,ASSQVRQQNYGYT
14,TRBV4-2,TRBJ2-3,ASSQVAGAGADTQY
13,TRBV9,TRBJ2-1,ASSPGTGLYNEQF
13,TRBV6-5,TRBJ2-5,ASSPLRQGGETQY
10,TRBV4-3,TRBJ2-1,AASGGYNEQF
13,TRBV12-5,TRBJ2-1,ASGWGQGLVGEQF
11,TRBV18,TRBJ2-1,ASSPPLRDEQF
14,TRBV18,TRBJ2-3,ASSPLPSGSTDTQY
11,TRBV6-5,TRBJ1-1,ASTPRGNTEAF